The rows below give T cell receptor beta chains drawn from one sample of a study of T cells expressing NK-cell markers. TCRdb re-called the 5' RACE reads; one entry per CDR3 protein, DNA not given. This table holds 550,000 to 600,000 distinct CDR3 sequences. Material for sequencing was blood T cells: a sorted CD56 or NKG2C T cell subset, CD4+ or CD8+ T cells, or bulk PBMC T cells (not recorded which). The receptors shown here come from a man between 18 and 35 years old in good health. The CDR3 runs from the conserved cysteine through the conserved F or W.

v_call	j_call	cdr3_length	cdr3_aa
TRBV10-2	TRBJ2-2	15	CASLNPPTNTGELFF
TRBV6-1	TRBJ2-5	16	CASSDVNRGRRETQYF
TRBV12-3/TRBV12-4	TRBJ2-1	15	CASSGGQGGDNEQFF
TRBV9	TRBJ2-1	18	CASSVFPISGSSYNEQFF
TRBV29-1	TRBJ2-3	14	CSVEDRVLGDTQYF
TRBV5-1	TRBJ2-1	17	CASSWVVWAAPASEQFF
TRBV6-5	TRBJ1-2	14	CATQGTEIYYGYTF
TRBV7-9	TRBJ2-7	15	CASSFTGTGVMEQYF
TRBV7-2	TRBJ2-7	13	CASRVDENYEQYF
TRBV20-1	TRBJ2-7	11	CSARYYYEQYF
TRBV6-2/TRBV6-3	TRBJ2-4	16	CASSLGLPLAKNIQYF
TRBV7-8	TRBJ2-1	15	CASSPQRDLRGEQFF
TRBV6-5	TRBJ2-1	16	CASIKSGTSGQYEQFF
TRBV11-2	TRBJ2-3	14	CASSGGPSTDTQYF
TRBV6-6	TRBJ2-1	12	CASRSEPNEQFF
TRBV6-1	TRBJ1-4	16	CASSLVQGLTNEKLFF
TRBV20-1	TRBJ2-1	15	CSASGTGRAHNEQFF
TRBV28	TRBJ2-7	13	CASSHLRRGGQYF
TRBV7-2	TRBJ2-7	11	CAGGGAYEQYF
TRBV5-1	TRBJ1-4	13	CASSAGQHEKLFF
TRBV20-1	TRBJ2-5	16	CSAREREGRRGETQYF
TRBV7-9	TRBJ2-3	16	CASSLADSESTDTQYF
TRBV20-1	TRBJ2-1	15	CSARGEDRRYNEQFF
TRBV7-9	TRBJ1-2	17	CASSYSGQGAIGYGYTF
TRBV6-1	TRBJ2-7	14	CASNQNRFSYEQYF
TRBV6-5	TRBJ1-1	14	CASSPGGANTEAFF
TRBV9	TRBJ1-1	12	CASSGFFTEAFF
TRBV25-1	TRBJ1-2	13	CASSEEVLGGYTF
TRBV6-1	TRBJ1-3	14	CASSPGTTGNTIYF
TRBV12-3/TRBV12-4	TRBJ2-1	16	CASSARLAKSYNEQFF
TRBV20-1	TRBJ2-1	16	CSARDLKREGLIEQFF
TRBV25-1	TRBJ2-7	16	CASSDTGLAGLDEQYF
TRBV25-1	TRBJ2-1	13	CASGTGRGNEQFF
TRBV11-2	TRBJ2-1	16	CASSPRNSGRAGEQFF
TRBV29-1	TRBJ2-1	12	CSVATRTNEQFF
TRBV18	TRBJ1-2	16	CASSLTGTGMVDGYTF
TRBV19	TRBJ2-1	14	CASSTQRDHNEQFF
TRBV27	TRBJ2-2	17	CASSKVPTGANTGELFF
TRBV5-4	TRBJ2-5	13	CASSLAERETQYF
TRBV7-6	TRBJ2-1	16	CASSLDAGNSYNEQFF
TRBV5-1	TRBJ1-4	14	CASSNQQGNEKLFF
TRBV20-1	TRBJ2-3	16	CSAQLGTASSTDTQYF
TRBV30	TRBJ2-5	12	CAWSKLGETQYF
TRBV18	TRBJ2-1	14	CASSPSNPEGEQFF
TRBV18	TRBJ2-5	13	CASSHDLEETQYF
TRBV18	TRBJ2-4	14	CASSQREAKNIQYF
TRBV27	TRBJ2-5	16	CASSLSGRSEQETQYF
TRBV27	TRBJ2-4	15	CASSPGLAGQNIQYF
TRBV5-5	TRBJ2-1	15	CASSGDALSYNEQFF
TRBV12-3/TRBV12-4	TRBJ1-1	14	CASSLTADRSEAFF
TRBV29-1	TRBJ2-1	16	CSAARGAGNLYNEQFF
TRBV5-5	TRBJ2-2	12	CARPTGTGELFF
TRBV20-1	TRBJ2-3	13	CSARIRSTDTQYF